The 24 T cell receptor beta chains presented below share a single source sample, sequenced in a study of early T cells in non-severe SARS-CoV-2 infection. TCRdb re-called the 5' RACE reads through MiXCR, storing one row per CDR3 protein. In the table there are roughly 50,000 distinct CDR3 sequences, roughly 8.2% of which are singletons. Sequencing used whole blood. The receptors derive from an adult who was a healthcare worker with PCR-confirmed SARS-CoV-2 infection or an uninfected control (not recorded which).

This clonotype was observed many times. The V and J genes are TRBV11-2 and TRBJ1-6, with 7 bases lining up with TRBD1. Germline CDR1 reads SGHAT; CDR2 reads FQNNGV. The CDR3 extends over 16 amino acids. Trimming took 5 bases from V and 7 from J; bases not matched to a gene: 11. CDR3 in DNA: TGTGCCAGCAGCGATCGACAGGGTCGAGTAAATTCACCCCTCCACTTT. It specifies CASSDRQGRVNSPLHF.

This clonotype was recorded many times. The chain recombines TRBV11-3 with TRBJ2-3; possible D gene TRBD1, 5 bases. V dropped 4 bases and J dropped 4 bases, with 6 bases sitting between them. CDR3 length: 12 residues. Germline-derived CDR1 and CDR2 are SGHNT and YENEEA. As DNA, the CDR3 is TGTGCCAGCAGCTCCAGGGCAGATACGCAGTATTTT. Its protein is CASSSRADTQYF.

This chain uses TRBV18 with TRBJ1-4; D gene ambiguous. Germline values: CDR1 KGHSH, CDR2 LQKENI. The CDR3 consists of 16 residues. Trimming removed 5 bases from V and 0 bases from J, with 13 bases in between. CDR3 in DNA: TGTGCCAGCTCAGCCTCCGGGGTCGCAACTAATGAAAAACTGTTTTTT. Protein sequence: CASSASGVATNEKLFF.

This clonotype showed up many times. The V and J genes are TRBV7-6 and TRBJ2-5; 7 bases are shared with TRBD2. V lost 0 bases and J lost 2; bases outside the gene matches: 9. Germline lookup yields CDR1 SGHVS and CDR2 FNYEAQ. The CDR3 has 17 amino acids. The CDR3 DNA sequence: TGTGCCAGCAGCTTAGCCTATCCTGGGGGAGGGCAAGAGACCCAGTACTTC. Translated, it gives CASSLAYPGGGQETQYF.

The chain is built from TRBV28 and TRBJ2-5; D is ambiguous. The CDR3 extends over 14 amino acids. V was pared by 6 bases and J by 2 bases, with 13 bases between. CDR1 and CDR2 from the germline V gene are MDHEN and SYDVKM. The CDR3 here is CASSRRWGQETQYF. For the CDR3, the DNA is TGTGCCAGCAGCCGAAGGTGGGGTCAAGAGACCCAGTACTTC.

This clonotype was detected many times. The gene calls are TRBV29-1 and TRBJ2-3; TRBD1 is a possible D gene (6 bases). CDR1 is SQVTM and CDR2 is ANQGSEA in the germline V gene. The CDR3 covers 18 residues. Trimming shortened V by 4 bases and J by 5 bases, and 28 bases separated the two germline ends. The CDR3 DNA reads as TGCAGCGTTGTTGGAAGGTTGGGGGCGCAGGGCTCCAAAGATACGCAGTATTTT. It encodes CSVVGRLGAQGSKDTQYF.

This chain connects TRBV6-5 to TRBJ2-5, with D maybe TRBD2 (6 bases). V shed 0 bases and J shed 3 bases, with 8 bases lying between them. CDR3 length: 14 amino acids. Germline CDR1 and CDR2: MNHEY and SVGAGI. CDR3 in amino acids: CASSYSTGEETQYF. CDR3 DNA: TGTGCCAGCAGTTACTCTACGGGAGAAGAGACCCAGTACTTC.

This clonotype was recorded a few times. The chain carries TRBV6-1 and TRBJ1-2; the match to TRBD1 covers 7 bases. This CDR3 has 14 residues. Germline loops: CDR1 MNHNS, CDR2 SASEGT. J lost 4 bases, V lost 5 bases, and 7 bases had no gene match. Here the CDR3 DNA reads TGTGCCAGCAGTTCAGGGGGACGGGGCTATGGCTACACCTTC. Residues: CASSSGGRGYGYTF.

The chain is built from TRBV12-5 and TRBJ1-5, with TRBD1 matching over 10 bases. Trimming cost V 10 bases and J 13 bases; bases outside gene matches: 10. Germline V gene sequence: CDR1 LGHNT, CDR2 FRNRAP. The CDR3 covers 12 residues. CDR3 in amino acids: CATQGDRGHQHF. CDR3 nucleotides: TGTGCTACCCAAGGGGACAGGGGCCATCAGCATTTT. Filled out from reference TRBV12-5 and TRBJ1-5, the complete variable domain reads DARVTQTPRHKVTEMGQEVTMRCQPILGHNTVFWYRQTMMQGLELLAYFRNRAPLDDSGMPKDRFSAEMPDATLATLKIQPSEPRDSAVYFCATQGDRGHQHFGDGTRLSIL.

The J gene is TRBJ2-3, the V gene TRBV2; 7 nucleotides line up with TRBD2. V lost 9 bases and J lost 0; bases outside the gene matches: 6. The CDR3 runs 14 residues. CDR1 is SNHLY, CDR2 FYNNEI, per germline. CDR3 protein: CASLLAISTDTQYF. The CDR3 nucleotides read TGTGCCAGTCTACTAGCGATAAGCACAGATACGCAGTATTTT.

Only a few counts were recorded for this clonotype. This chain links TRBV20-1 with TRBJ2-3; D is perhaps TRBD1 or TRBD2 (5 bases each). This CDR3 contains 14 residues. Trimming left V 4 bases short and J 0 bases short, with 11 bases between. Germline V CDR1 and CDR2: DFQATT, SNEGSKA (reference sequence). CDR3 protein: CSAKGTTSTDTQYF. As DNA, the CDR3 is TGCAGTGCTAAGGGGACGACTAGCACAGATACGCAGTATTTT.

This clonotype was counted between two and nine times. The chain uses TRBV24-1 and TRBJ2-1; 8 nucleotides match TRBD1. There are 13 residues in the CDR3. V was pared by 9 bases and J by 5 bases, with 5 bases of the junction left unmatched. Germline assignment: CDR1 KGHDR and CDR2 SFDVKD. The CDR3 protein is CATSDRENNEQFF. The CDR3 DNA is TGTGCCACCTCGGACAGGGAAAACAATGAGCAGTTCTTC.

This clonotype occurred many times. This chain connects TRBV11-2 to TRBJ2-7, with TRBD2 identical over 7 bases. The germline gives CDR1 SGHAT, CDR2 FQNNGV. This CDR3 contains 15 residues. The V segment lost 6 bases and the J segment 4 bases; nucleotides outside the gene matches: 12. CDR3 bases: TGTGCCAGCAGATGGCCCGGGGGGAGGGTATACGAGCAGTACTTC. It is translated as CASRWPGGRVYEQYF.

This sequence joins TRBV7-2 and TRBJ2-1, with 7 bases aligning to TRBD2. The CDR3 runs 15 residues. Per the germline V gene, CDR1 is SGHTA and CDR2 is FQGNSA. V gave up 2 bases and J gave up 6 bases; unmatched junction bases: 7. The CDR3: CASSLLGSGLNEQFF. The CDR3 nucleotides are TGTGCCAGCAGCTTATTGGGTAGCGGGCTCAATGAGCAGTTCTTC.

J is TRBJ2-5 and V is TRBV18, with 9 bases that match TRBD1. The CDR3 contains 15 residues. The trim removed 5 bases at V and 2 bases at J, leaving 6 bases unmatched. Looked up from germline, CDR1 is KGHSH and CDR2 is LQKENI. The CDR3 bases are TGTGCCAGCTCAGTTGGGACAGGGATTCAAGAGACCCAGTACTTC. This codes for CASSVGTGIQETQYF.

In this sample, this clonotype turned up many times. The CDR3 bases are TGTGCCACCAGTGAGGCTACTCGCAGGGGGCGGATCCGCACTGAAGCTTTCTTT. Translation: CATSEATRRGRIRTEAFF. This sequence joins TRBV24-1 and TRBJ1-1, with 8 bases aligning to TRBD1. The CDR3 is 18 amino acids. Germline V CDR1 and CDR2: KGHDR, SFDVKD. V lost 4 bases to trimming and J lost 4 bases; unmatched junction nucleotides: 16.

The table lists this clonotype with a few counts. Here the CDR3 reads CASSPRDYADTQYF. The DNA for the CDR3 is TGTGCCAGCAGCCCGCGGGACTACGCAGATACGCAGTATTTT. The chain recombines TRBV7-6 with TRBJ2-3; 7 bases are shared with TRBD2. There are 14 residues in the CDR3. Germline V CDR1 and CDR2: SGHVS, FNYEAQ. The trim removed 5 bases at V and 4 bases at J, leaving 6 bases unmatched. Full variable domain (rest looked up from reference TRBV7-6 and TRBJ2-3): GAGVSQSPRYKVTKRGQDVALRCDPISGHVSLYWYRQALGQGPEFLTYFNYEAQQDKSGLPNDRFSAERPEGSISTLTIQRTEQRDSAMYRCASSPRDYADTQYFGPGTRLTVL.

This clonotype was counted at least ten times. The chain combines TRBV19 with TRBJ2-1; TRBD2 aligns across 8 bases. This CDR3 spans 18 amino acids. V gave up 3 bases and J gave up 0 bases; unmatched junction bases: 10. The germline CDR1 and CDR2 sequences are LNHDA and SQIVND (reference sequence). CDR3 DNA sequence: TGTGCCAGTAGTATCATTCTCGCGGGGGGCGCCTCCTACAATGAGCAGTTCTTC. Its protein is CASSIILAGGASYNEQFF.

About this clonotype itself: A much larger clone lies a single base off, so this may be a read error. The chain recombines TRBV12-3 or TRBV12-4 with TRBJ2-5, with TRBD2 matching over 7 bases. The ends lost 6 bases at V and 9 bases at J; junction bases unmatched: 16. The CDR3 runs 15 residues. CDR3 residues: CASSLEAARRGAQYF. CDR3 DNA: TGTGCCAGCAGCTTGGAGGCGGCACGACGGGGGGCCCAGTACTTC.

The CDR3 nucleotides are TGTGCCAGCAGCTTTCTCCAGACTGGAAACACCATATATTTT. Translation: CASSFLQTGNTIYF. The V call is TRBV5-6, the J call TRBJ1-3; D remains unclear. The CDR3 consists of 14 residues. Germline values: CDR1 SGHDT, CDR2 YYEEEE. Trimming took off 2 bases at V and 2 bases at J, with 8 bases between the two ends.

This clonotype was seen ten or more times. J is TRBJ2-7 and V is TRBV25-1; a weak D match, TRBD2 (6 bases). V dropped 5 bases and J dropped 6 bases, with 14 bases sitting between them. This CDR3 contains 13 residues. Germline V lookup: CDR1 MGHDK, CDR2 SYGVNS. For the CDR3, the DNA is TGTGCCAGCAGTTCTCAAGCGGGTTCCGAGCAGTACTTC. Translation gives CASSSQAGSEQYF.

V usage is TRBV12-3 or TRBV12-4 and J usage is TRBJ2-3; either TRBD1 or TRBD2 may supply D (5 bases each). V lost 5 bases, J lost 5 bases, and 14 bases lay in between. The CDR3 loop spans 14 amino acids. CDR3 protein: CASSLPNGGDTQYF. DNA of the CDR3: TGTGCCAGCAGTCTCCCTAATGGGGGAGATACGCAGTATTTT.

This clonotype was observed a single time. The CDR3 DNA sequence: TGTGCCTCCCGGCGGGGGATTGAAGCTTTCTTT. Protein product: CASRRGIEAFF. The rearrangement joins TRBV6-1 to TRBJ1-1; D is perhaps TRBD1 (5 bases). Between the trimmed V and J ends, which lost 11 bases and 7 bases, there was a span of 14 bases. The CDR3 runs to 11 residues. Germline assignment: CDR1 MNHNS and CDR2 SASEGT.

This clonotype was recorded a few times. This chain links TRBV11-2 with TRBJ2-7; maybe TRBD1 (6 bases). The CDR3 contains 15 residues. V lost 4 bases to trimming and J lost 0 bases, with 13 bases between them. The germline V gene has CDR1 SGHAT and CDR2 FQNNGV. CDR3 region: CASSSSGTHSYEQYF. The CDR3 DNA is TGTGCCAGCAGCTCCTCCGGGACACACTCCTACGAGCAGTACTTC.